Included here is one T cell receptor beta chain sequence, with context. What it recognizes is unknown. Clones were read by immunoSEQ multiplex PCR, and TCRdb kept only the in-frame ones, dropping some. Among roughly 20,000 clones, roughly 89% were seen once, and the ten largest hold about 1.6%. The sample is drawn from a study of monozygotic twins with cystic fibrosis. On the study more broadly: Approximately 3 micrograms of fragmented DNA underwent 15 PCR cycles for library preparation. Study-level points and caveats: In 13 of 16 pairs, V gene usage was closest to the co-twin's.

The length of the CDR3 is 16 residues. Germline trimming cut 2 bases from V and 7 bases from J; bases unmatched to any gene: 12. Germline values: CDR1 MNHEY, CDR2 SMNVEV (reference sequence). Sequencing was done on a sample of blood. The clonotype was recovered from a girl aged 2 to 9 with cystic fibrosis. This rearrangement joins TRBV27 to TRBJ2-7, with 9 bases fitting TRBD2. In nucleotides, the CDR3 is TGTGCCAGCAGTTTACGGACTAGCGCCAATCCTACGGAGCAGTACTTC. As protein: CASSLRTSANPTEQYF.